These T cell receptor beta chains were read from a single sample in a study of CD8 T cells in ankylosing spondylitis. Each CDR3 protein is one row after TCRdb ran MiXCR on the 5' RACE reads. The repertoire holds some 150,000 distinct CDR3 sequences, with approximately 10% as singletons. Sequenced: blood, either unsorted or a sorted T cell fraction (not recorded which). The receptors were sampled from a female donor with ankylosing spondylitis or in good health (not recorded which). CDR3s include the opening cysteine and the closing phenylalanine or tryptophan.

V gene | CDR3 protein
TRBV20-1 | CSASEDRGHQPQHF
TRBV5-1 | CASSLDGGYTF
TRBV5-1 | CASQVDPTKNIQYF
TRBV7-3 | CASSRDPNYGYTF
TRBV5-1 | CASSLVGGAFGNEQFF
TRBV7-8 | CASSPLAEALSYEQYF
TRBV12-3/TRBV12-4 | CASSLGLVSDEQYF
TRBV27 | CASAGALNTEAFF
TRBV11-2 | CASSPRYLTSGGETQYF
TRBV29-1 | CSATDEGPNQPQHF
TRBV19 | CASSIGVGNQPQHF
TRBV24-1 | CATSDRSRNTGELFF
TRBV30 | CAWKGLSTGELFF
TRBV20-1 | CSASRDRGKYGYTF
TRBV9 | CASSVGLAGDTQYF
TRBV5-1 | CASSMGQPNQPQHF
TRBV12-3/TRBV12-4 | CASSPGQGGQPQHF
TRBV27 | CASSPLGPGGNTIYF
TRBV18 | CASSRGGWGTEAFF
TRBV5-1 | CASSPGVTNYGYTF
TRBV15 | CATSRDSLSNRPQHF
TRBV15 | CATSRDSEGYTF
TRBV7-2 | CASRANQRLAGDTQYF
TRBV19 | CASSIILADEQFF
TRBV6-2/TRBV6-3 | CASLDRPSNQPQHF
TRBV11-3 | CASSLAQMNTEAFF
TRBV2 | CASSEGGATKNIQYF
TRBV12-3/TRBV12-4 | CASSTGAGKQYF
TRBV24-1 | CATSDPGLIYNEQFF
TRBV6-2/TRBV6-3 | CASSYGRAISYEQYF